This TCR beta chain was observed in a study of liver allograft versus peripheral blood T cells. Study as a whole: Transplanted-liver and recipient peripheral blood T cell receptor repertoires were compared.

The germline V gene encodes CDR1 MNHEY and CDR2 SVGAGI. CDR3 length: 14 amino acids. A remark on this clonotype: A much bigger clone sits one base away, suggesting this may be a read error.

TCRdb used MiXCR to reprocess the reads, holding one entry per CDR3 protein. The sample carries about 6,000 distinct CDR3 sequences, 16% recorded once. This receptor was taken from a human patient who had a liver transplant. Some T cells may be graft donor cells. This chain links TRBV6-5 with TRBJ2-7; 7 bases map to TRBD2. The CDR3 spells CDSSPRDYSYEQYF. The CDR3 nucleotides read TGTGACAGCAGCCCCAGGGACTACTCCTACGAGCAGTACTTC.